This T cell receptor beta chain was observed in a study of blood T cell repertoires in COVID-19. The CDR3 sequence is 15 residues long. The germline V gene has CDR1 LNHDA and CDR2 SQIVND (reference sequence). V was shortened by 6 bases and J by 0 bases, with 15 bases between the two germline ends. Participants' reported clinical history set cohort assignment. Two consecutive negative NP/OP PCR tests, clearance, or resolved symptoms defined Cohort 3 recovery. Assay used: immunoSEQ multiplex PCR; TCRdb lists only in-frame clones, some missing. The sample lists about 200,000 clones, more than 70% occurring once.

The receptor was isolated from a woman between 18 and 30 years old who had recovered from COVID-19. The chain is built from TRBV19 and TRBJ2-7; TRBD1 might be the D (5 bases). Sequencing used PBMCs or T cells enriched from blood (not recorded which). The CDR3 spells CASRADSVLSYEQYF. The CDR3 DNA is TGTGCCAGTAGGGCTGACAGCGTCCTCTCCTACGAGCAGTACTTC.